A single sample gave rise to the 3 T cell receptor beta chains below, sequenced in a study of cytomegalovirus exposure and HLA in healthy donors. Amplification used 60 Vbeta primers and 13 Jbeta primers. Profiling relied on immunoSEQ multiplex PCR, and the TCRdb table lists in-frame clones only, not all of them. Of roughly 150,000 clones in the sample, more than 65% were seen once. Specimen: PBMCs. The receptors come from a man in his fifties in good health and CMV-seropositive.

The chain has TRBV9 and TRBJ2-6, with D possibly TRBD2 on 7 matching bases. There are 16 residues in the CDR3. CDR1 is SGDLS and CDR2 is YYNGEE in the germline V gene. V lost 1 base and J lost 3, with 11 bases in between. CDR3 nucleotides: TGTGCCAGCAGCGTATGGGGGGGCGATGGGGCCAACGTCCTGACTTTC. Translation: CASSVWGGDGANVLTF.

This rearrangement joins TRBV21-1 to TRBJ2-7; the D call in the table, TRBD1, was not verified against the DNA. TRBV21-1 is a recognized pseudogene. This CDR3 has 12 residues. The CDR3 nucleotides read TGTGCCAGCAGCAAACAAACCTACGAGCAGTACTTC. It codes for CASSKQTYEQYF.

V usage is TRBV6-5 and J usage is TRBJ2-7, with TRBD1 matching 7 bases. This CDR3 has 12 amino acids. V trimming: 6 bases; J trimming: 4 bases; junction bases outside the gene matches: 3. CDR1 is MNHEY, CDR2 SVGAGI, per germline. DNA for the CDR3: TGTGCCAGCAGCCTGACAGGGTACGAGCAGTACTTC. Translation gives CASSLTGYEQYF.